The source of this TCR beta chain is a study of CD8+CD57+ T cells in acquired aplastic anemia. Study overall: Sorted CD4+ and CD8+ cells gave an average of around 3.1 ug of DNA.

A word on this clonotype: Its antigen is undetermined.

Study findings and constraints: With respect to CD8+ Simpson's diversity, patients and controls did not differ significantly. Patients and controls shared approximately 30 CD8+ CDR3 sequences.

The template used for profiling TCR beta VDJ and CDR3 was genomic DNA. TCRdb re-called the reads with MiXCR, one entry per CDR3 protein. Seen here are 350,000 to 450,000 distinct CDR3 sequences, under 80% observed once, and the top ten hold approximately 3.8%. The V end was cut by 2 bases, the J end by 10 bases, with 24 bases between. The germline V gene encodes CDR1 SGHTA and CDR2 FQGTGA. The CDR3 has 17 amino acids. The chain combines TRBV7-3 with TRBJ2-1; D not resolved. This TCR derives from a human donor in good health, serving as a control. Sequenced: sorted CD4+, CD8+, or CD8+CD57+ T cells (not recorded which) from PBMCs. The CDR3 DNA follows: TGTGCCAGCAGCTTAGGGCCGAGCTCTGGAAACACCAAAGAGCAGTTCTTC. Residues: CASSLGPSSGNTKEQFF.